Included here is one T cell receptor beta chain sequence, with context. Its antigen is not known. A read error is likely, as this CDR3 ends without the conserved phenylalanine or tryptophan. V trimming: 5 bases; J trimming: 5 bases; junction bases outside the gene matches: 3. This CDR3 comprises 12 residues. Per the germline V gene, CDR1 is SGHAT and CDR2 is FQNNGV. The sample comes from a study of tumor and adjacent non-tumor tissue in lung cancer. General study findings and limits: Compared with tumor, normal lung showed significantly lower TCR diversity.

The library came from three nested PCR rounds adapted from ARM-PCR protocols. TCRdb fed the multiplex PCR reads into MiXCR, producing one record per CDR3 protein. The table shows fewer than 120,000 distinct CDR3 sequences, with nearly 85% occurring only once. RNA was extracted from bulk tissue without any cell sorting. Between August and November 2014, newly diagnosed, chemotherapy-naive lung cancer patients underwent thoracic surgery in China. The sample taken for sequencing was lung tumor tissue. The chain combines TRBV11-2 with TRBJ2-7; 7 nucleotides align to TRBD1. The clonotype was recovered from a man between 65 and 85 years old with non-small cell lung cancer. Written as DNA, the CDR3 is TGTGCCAGCAGCAACCAGGGGGACGAGCAGTACTAC. Translated, it gives CASSNQGDEQYY.